Listed below are T cell receptor beta chains from one sample, sequenced in a study of T cell repertoires in cytomegalovirus infection. Each CDR3 protein is one row after TCRdb ran MiXCR on the reads. The repertoire has roughly 320,000 distinct CDR3 sequences, around 10% of them found once; the top ten carry about 2.3%. The sample comprised PBMCs. The source of these receptors is a human donor in good health (CMV status not recorded). Some clones in this sample may be carry-over from other donors' samples. The CDR3 runs from the conserved cysteine through the conserved F or W. A D gene is named only where the DNA matches it firmly. Not all rows give a size; the values are once, few, many and, for expanded clones, a class.

few	TRBV20-1	-	TRBJ2-5	CSAGGRKETQYF	TGCAGTGCTGGGGGACGGAAAGAGACCCAGTACTTC
many	TRBV7-2	-	TRBJ2-4	CASSLGEAKNIQYF	TGTGCCAGCAGCCTCGGGGAGGCCAAAAACATTCAGTACTTC
-	TRBV14	TRBD1	TRBJ1-4	CASSPRKGARANEKLFF	TGTGCCAGCAGCCCCAGGAAGGGGGCTCGGGCTAATGAAAAACTGTTTTTT
many	TRBV14	-	TRBJ2-2	CASSQVLDTGELFF	TGTGCCAGCAGCCAAGTTTTAGACACCGGGGAGCTGTTTTTT
-	TRBV19	-	TRBJ2-5	CASSIPGLGKETQYF	TGTGCCAGTAGTATACCGGGACTCGGGAAAGAGACCCAGTACTTC
-	TRBV20-1	-	TRBJ2-7	CSARDGGADMPYEQYF	TGCAGTGCTAGAGATGGGGGAGCGGACATGCCCTACGAGCAGTACTTC
many	TRBV12-3/TRBV12-4	-	TRBJ2-5	CASSSSSDQETQYF	TGTGCCAGCAGTTCCTCTAGCGATCAGGAGACCCAGTACTTC
-	TRBV28	TRBD1	TRBJ2-5	CASLDRGPQETQYF	TGTGCCAGCTTGGACAGGGGGCCTCAAGAGACCCAGTACTTC
many	TRBV5-4	TRBD1	TRBJ2-1	CASSVDRGGEQFF	TGTGCCAGCAGCGTGGACAGGGGGGGGGAGCAGTTCTTC
many	TRBV28	TRBD2	TRBJ2-5	CASSLGSGTSGGETQYF	TGTGCCAGCAGTCTGGGGAGTGGAACTAGCGGGGGAGAGACCCAGTACTTC
many	TRBV28	-	TRBJ2-1	CASSLPGFEQFF	TGTGCCAGCAGTTTACCCGGTTTTGAGCAGTTCTTC
many	TRBV20-1	-	TRBJ1-2	CSANDGYGYTF	TGCAGTGCTAACGACGGCTATGGCTACACCTTC
many	TRBV6-5	-	TRBJ1-5	CASSSRLATEPQHF	TGTGCCAGCAGTTCTCGTCTTGCAACCGAACCCCAGCATTTT
many	TRBV19	TRBD2	TRBJ2-2	CASWTSGGNGELFF	TGTGCCAGTTGGACTAGCGGGGGTAACGGGGAGCTGTTTTTT
many	TRBV6-2/TRBV6-3	TRBD1	TRBJ1-5	CASSQGAGGNQPQHF	TGTGCCAGCAGTCAGGGGGCCGGGGGCAATCAGCCCCAGCATTTT
many	TRBV5-1	-	TRBJ1-1	CASRRDTGNTEAFF	TGCGCCAGCAGACGGGACACGGGGAACACTGAAGCTTTCTTT
many	TRBV7-2	TRBD1	TRBJ1-3	CASSLVTGVSGNTIYF	TGTGCCAGCAGCTTAGTTACAGGGGTCTCTGGAAACACCATATATTTT
many	TRBV7-2	TRBD1	TRBJ1-1	CASSPQGQGASTEAFF	TGTGCCAGCAGTCCTCAGGGACAGGGGGCCAGCACTGAAGCTTTCTTT
-	TRBV18	-	TRBJ1-2	CASSPPSSRGAGGYGYTF	TGTGCCAGCTCACCACCTTCCTCTAGGGGAGCGGGGGGCTATGGCTACACCTTC
many	TRBV7-8	TRBD1	TRBJ1-2	CASSPWGTGVGYTF	TGTGCCAGCAGCCCGTGGGGAACAGGGGTCGGCTACACCTTC
-	TRBV15	-	TRBJ2-2	CATSRDLLEGVGELFF	TGTGCCACCAGCAGAGATCTTTTGGAGGGGGTCGGGGAGCTGTTTTTT
many	TRBV18	-	TRBJ1-1	CASSTASRGPNTEAFF	TGTGCCAGCTCTACAGCGTCGAGAGGGCCGAACACTGAAGCTTTCTTT
many	TRBV7-2	-	TRBJ1-2	CASSLRDGPNYGYTF	TGTGCCAGCAGCCTCCGGGACGGACCTAACTATGGCTACACCTTC
many	TRBV29-1	-	TRBJ2-6	CSVDSSSGANVLTF	TGCAGCGTTGATTCCTCATCCGGGGCCAACGTCCTGACTTTC
many	TRBV12-3/TRBV12-4	TRBD1	TRBJ2-6	CASSLDRGLSGANVLTF	TGTGCCAGCAGTTTAGACAGGGGGCTCTCTGGGGCCAACGTCCTGACTTTC
many	TRBV11-2	-	TRBJ2-5	CASSLVGIIREAGGETQYF	TGTGCCAGCAGCTTAGTGGGAATCATCAGGGAGGCAGGAGGAGAGACCCAGTACTTC
many	TRBV7-8	TRBD1	TRBJ1-1	CASSLGGTGRMNTEAFF	TGTGCCAGCAGCTTAGGAGGGACAGGCCGAATGAACACTGAAGCTTTCTTT
few	TRBV20-1	-	TRBJ1-5	CSARLRGIAQPQHF	TGCAGTGCTAGGTTAAGGGGAATCGCTCAGCCCCAGCATTTT
few	TRBV7-9	-	TRBJ2-2	CASSRGFSGELFF	TGTGCCAGCAGCCGAGGCTTCTCCGGGGAGCTGTTTTTT
many	TRBV27	-	TRBJ2-2	CASSLGSKAFGELFF	TGTGCCAGCAGTTTAGGTTCTAAAGCCTTCGGGGAGCTGTTTTTT
few	TRBV2	TRBD1	TRBJ2-2	CASSAGTGATGELFF	TGTGCCAGCAGCGCCGGGACAGGGGCAACCGGGGAGCTGTTTTTT
many	TRBV7-2	TRBD1	TRBJ2-1	CASSFGPGGRNEQFF	TGTGCCAGCAGCTTTGGCCCAGGGGGCCGGAATGAGCAGTTCTTC
few	TRBV5-5	-	TRBJ2-5	CASILVWQGGETQYF	TGTGCCAGCATCCTGGTGTGGCAGGGGGGAGAGACCCAGTACTTC
-	TRBV3-1	-	TRBJ1-2	CASSPGRFSGYTF	TGTGCCAGCAGCCCCGGCAGGTTCAGTGGCTACACCTTC
few	TRBV6-1	-	TRBJ2-2	CASSELRLGTGELFF	TGTGCCAGCAGTGAACTCAGGCTAGGGACCGGGGAGCTGTTTTTT
many	TRBV6-1	TRBD2	TRBJ2-2	CASSARGVVTGELFF	TGTGCCAGCAGTGCGCGGGGGGTGGTTACCGGGGAGCTGTTTTTT
many	TRBV4-2	-	TRBJ2-3	CASSQEQEYTDTQYF	TGTGCCAGCAGCCAAGAGCAGGAATACACAGATACGCAGTATTTT
many	TRBV6-2/TRBV6-3	-	TRBJ2-6	CASTPDYTPSGANVLTF	TGTGCCAGCACCCCAGATTATACTCCCTCTGGGGCCAACGTCCTGACTTTC
many	TRBV20-1	-	TRBJ1-4	CSVGEDRRKLFF	TGCAGTGTAGGGGAGGACCGAAGAAAACTGTTTTTT
many	TRBV5-6	-	TRBJ2-3	CASSDGPTDTQYF	TGTGCCAGCAGCGACGGGCCCACAGATACGCAGTATTTT
many	TRBV5-1	-	TRBJ2-7	CASSLEFGGGGYEQYF	TGCGCCAGCAGCTTGGAATTCGGCGGCGGTGGGTACGAGCAGTACTTC
few	TRBV5-1	-	TRBJ2-5	CASSDVRGFQETQYF	TGCGCCAGCAGCGACGTTAGGGGTTTTCAAGAGACCCAGTACTTC
many	TRBV19	-	TRBJ2-7	CARTGEVSYEQYF	TGTGCCAGGACCGGGGAGGTCAGCTACGAGCAGTACTTC
many	TRBV14	-	TRBJ2-2	CASSQLTTPFVLFF	TGTGCCAGCAGCCAACTGACTACCCCGTTCGTGCTGTTTTTT
many	TRBV7-2	TRBD1	TRBJ1-2	CASSLSGGESYTF	TGTGCCAGCAGCTTATCAGGGGGTGAGAGCTACACCTTC
-	TRBV28	TRBD1	TRBJ2-2	CASKTAGTANTGELFF	TGTGCCAGTAAAACTGCCGGGACAGCGAACACCGGGGAGCTGTTTTTT
many	TRBV6-4	-	TRBJ1-1	CASMGEAFF	TGTGCCAGCATGGGGGAAGCTTTCTTT
many	TRBV5-5	TRBD2	TRBJ2-1	CASSTRLAGGSRNEQFF	TGTGCCAGCAGCACCCGACTAGCGGGGGGGAGTAGGAATGAGCAGTTCTTC
-	TRBV28	-	TRBJ2-5	CASSTGFRETQYF	TGTGCCAGCAGTACGGGATTTCGAGAGACCCAGTACTTC
-	TRBV10-3	-	TRBJ2-3	CAISEPTGYTDTQYF	TGTGCCATCAGTGAACCGACAGGATACACAGATACGCAGTATTTT
-	TRBV5-6	-	TRBJ2-4	CASSLGWGPKNIQYF	TGTGCCAGCAGCTTGGGATGGGGGCCCAAAAACATTCAGTACTTC
many	TRBV7-2	-	TRBJ1-1	CASSSANTLEAFF	TGTGCCAGCAGCTCTGCCAATACTCTTGAAGCTTTCTTT
many	TRBV6-5	TRBD2	TRBJ2-1	CASIRRLAGGPEEQFF	TGTGCCAGCATCAGGCGACTAGCGGGGGGGCCGGAGGAGCAGTTCTTC
many	TRBV7-2	-	TRBJ1-2	CASSPPPAGNYGYTF	TGTGCCAGCAGCCCCCCCCCAGCGGGAAACTATGGCTACACCTTC
many	TRBV2	-	TRBJ2-3	CATQGVAGTDTQYF	TGTGCCACCCAGGGGGTAGCGGGGACAGATACGCAGTATTTT